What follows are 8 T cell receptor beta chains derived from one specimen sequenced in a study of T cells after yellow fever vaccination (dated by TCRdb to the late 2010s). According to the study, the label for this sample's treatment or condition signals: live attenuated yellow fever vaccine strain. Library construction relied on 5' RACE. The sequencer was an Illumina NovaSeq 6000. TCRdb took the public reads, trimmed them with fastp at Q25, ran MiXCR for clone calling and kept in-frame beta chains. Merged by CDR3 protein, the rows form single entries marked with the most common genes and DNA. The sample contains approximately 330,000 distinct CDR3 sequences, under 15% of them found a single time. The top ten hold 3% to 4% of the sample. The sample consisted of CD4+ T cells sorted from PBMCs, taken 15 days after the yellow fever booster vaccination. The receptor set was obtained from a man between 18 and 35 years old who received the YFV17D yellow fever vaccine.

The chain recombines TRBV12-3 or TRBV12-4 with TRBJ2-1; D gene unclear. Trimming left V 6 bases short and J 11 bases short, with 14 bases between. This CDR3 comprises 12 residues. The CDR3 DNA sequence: TGTGCCAGCAGGCAAGACGACCTAAAGCAGTTCTTC. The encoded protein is CASRQDDLKQFF.

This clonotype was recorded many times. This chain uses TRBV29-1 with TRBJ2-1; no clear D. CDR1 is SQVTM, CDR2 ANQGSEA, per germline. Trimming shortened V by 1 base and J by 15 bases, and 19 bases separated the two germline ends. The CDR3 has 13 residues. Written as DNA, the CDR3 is TGCAGCGTTGAAGTTTCTTCGGGCTCGGGTCGGTTCTTC. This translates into CSVEVSSGSGRFF.

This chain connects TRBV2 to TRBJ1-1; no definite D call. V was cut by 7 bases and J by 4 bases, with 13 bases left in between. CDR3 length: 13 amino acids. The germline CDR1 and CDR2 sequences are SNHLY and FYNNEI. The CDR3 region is CASKREGPTEAFF. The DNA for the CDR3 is TGTGCCAGCAAAAGGGAGGGTCCCACTGAAGCTTTCTTT.

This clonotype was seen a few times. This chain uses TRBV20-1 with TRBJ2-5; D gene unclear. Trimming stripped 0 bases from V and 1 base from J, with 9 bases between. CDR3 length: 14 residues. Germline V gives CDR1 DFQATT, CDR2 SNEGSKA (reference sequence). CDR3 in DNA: TGCAGTGCTAGAGATGGGCGTCGCCAAGAGACCCAGTACTTC. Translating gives CSARDGRRQETQYF.

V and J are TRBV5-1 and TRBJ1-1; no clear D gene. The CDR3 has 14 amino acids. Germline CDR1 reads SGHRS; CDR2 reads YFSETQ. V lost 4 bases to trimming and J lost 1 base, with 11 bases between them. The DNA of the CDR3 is TGCGCCAGCAGCCCCATGGTTGAGAACACTGAAGCTTTCTTT. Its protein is CASSPMVENTEAFF.

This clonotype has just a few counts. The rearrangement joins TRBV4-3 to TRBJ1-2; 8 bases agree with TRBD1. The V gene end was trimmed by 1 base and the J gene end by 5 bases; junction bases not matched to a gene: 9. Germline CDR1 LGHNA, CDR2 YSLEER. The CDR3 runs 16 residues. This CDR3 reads CASSQGEDREYYGYTF. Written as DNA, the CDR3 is TGCGCCAGCAGCCAAGGGGAGGACAGGGAATATTATGGCTACACCTTC.

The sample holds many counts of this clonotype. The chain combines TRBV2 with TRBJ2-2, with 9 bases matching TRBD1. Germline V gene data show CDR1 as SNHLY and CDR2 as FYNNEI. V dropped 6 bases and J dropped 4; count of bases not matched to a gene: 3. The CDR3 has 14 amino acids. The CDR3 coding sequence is TGTGCCAGCAGGGACAGGGGACGCACCGGGGAGCTGTTTTTT. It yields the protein CASRDRGRTGELFF.

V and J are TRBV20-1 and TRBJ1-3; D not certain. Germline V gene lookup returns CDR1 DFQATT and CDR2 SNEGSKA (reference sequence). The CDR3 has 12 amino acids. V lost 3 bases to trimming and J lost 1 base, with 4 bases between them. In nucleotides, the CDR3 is TGCAGTGCTAGTAGTTCTGGAAACACCATATATTTT. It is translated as CSASSSGNTIYF.